A selection of T cell receptor beta chains follows, all from one sample in a study of neurological immune-mediated disorders. TCRdb independently ran MiXCR on the 5' RACE reads; one entry per CDR3 protein. The sample consists of about 88,000 distinct CDR3 sequences, around 3.3% of them appearing once. The specimen was PBMCs. Every receptor here comes from a woman aged 18-29 years with multiple sclerosis. Both conserved end residues are part of each CDR3. D genes are given only for firm matches. Clone size, where shown, is once, few, many, or a class for clones that have expanded.

v_gene,j_gene,abundance,d_gene,CDR3nt,CDR3aa
TRBV20-1,TRBJ1-1,many,NA,TGCAGTGCTAGGACAGTGAACACTGAAGCTTTCTTT,CSARTVNTEAFF
TRBV7-9,TRBJ2-6,many,TRBD1,TGTGCCAGCAGCCGGGACAGGGGCGTCGGTGGGGCCAACGTCCTGACTTTC,CASSRDRGVGGANVLTF
TRBV5-1,TRBJ1-6,many,TRBD1,TGCGCCAGCAGCTTCGGGACAGCTAATTCACCCCTCCACTTT,CASSFGTANSPLHF
TRBV19,TRBJ2-1,NA,NA,TGTGCCAGTAGTCCTTCGTCCGTCAATGAGCAGTTCTTC,CASSPSSVNEQFF
TRBV27,TRBJ2-4,many,NA,TGTGCCAGCCCAAAACAACGGGACGGGGATTATGGCATTCAGTACTTC,CASPKQRDGDYGIQYF
TRBV3-1,TRBJ2-6,many,NA,TGTGCCAGCAGCCAAGCGAACACGAGGGCCAACGTCCTGACTTTC,CASSQANTRANVLTF
TRBV20-1,TRBJ1-1,many,NA,TGCAGTGCTAGAGATCCCTGGCCCTCGGGGGGGATGAACACTGAAGCTTTCTTT,CSARDPWPSGGMNTEAFF
TRBV7-2,TRBJ2-2,many,NA,TGTGCCAGCAGCCTACAGGCCTTGGAGGAGCTGTTTTTT,CASSLQALEELFF
TRBV29-1,TRBJ2-5,many,NA,TGCAGCGCAGGGGACTACTTTTTGCAAGAGACCCAGTACTTC,CSAGDYFLQETQYF
TRBV5-1,TRBJ1-2,many,TRBD1,TGCGCCAGCAGCCTGGACAGGGGGTATAGAGATGGCTACACCTTC,CASSLDRGYRDGYTF
TRBV7-9,TRBJ2-1,many,TRBD2,TGTGCCAGCAGCTTAGAAGGACTAGCCAGAGAGCAGTTCTTC,CASSLEGLAREQFF
TRBV5-1,TRBJ2-6,many,NA,TGCGCCAGCAGCCCTTTTACTGGGGCCAACGTCCTGACTTTC,CASSPFTGANVLTF
TRBV11-2,TRBJ2-5,many,TRBD2,TGTGCCAGCAGCTACACATCGGGAGGAGGAGAGACCCAGTACTTC,CASSYTSGGGETQYF
TRBV12-3/TRBV12-4,TRBJ2-3,many,NA,TGTGCCAGCAGTTTAGTAATCGGGGACCAGAGCACAGATACGCAGTATTTT,CASSLVIGDQSTDTQYF
TRBV6-5,TRBJ1-4,many,NA,TGTGCCAGCAGTTGGGGTGGGACTGAAAAACTGTTTTTT,CASSWGGTEKLFF
TRBV7-7,TRBJ2-5,many,NA,TGTGCTAGCAGCCCCGGGTCCAACCAAGAGACCCAGTACTTC,CASSPGSNQETQYF
TRBV6-2/TRBV6-3,TRBJ2-1,many,TRBD2,TGTGCCAGCAGTACCCCAGGTACGCTAGCGGAATTTTACAATGAGCAGTTCTTC,CASSTPGTLAEFYNEQFF
TRBV5-1,TRBJ2-5,many,NA,TGCGCCAGCAGCGCAGGGGAGGAGACCCAGTACTTC,CASSAGEETQYF
TRBV7-2,TRBJ2-3,many,TRBD2,TGTGCCAGCAGCCCCTTATCCGGGACTAGCGGGAGGAATGTAGATACGCAGTATTTT,CASSPLSGTSGRNVDTQYF
TRBV19,TRBJ2-1,many,NA,TGTGCCACCGGTCGGGTTCACAATGAGCAGTTCTTC,CATGRVHNEQFF
TRBV5-1,TRBJ1-1,few,NA,TGCGCCAGCAGCATGGAGGCCGGAAACACTGAAGCTTTCTTT,CASSMEAGNTEAFF
TRBV5-6,TRBJ1-4,many,TRBD1,TGTGCCAGCAGCTGGGGACAGGGTCGGGAAAAACTGTTTTTT,CASSWGQGREKLFF
TRBV7-9,TRBJ1-6,many,NA,TGTGCCAGCCTAGGGACCGACTTT,CASLGTDF
TRBV10-3,TRBJ2-5,many,NA,TGTGCCATCAGTGTATCGGTGCTGGCGGGGGAGACCCAGTACTTC,CAISVSVLAGETQYF
TRBV11-2,TRBJ2-3,few,TRBD2,TGTGCCAGCAGCCCCGAACCCACTAGCGGAAACACAGATACGCAGTATTTT,CASSPEPTSGNTDTQYF
TRBV24-1,TRBJ2-3,many,TRBD2,TGTGCCACCAGTGATTCTACCGGGACTATTTTAGCAGATACGCAGTATTTT,CATSDSTGTILADTQYF
TRBV12-3/TRBV12-4,TRBJ2-7,many,NA,TGTGCCAGCAGCCCGTCCGTCACGGGGAAGAAGTTGGGTACGAAGCAGTACTTC,CASSPSVTGKKLGTKQYF
TRBV11-2,TRBJ2-7,many,NA,TGTGCCAGCAGCTTAGATAAGGGCAGTGGAGAGCAGTACTTC,CASSLDKGSGEQYF
TRBV2,TRBJ1-1,many,NA,TGTGCCAGCAGCCGCGACAGTAAGAACACTGAAGCTTTCTTT,CASSRDSKNTEAFF
TRBV20-1,TRBJ1-1,many,TRBD1,TGCAGTGCTAGTTCGACAGGGGAAACTGAAGCTTTCTTT,CSASSTGETEAFF
TRBV6-2/TRBV6-3,TRBJ2-7,many,TRBD1,TGTGCCAGCAGAGATACAGGGGGGCCCGAGCAGTACTTC,CASRDTGGPEQYF
TRBV7-8,TRBJ1-4,NA,NA,TGTGCCAGCAGCTTCACGGGCGGGAATGAAAAACTGTTTTTT,CASSFTGGNEKLFF
TRBV20-1,TRBJ2-1,many,TRBD2,TGCAGTGCTACCCAGCGGGAGGGCCAGTTCTTC,CSATQREGQFF
TRBV5-1,TRBJ2-2,many,TRBD1,TGCGCCAGCAGCCCGGGACAGGGTAACACCGGGGAGCTGTTTTTT,CASSPGQGNTGELFF
TRBV5-1,TRBJ1-1,few,NA,TGCGCCAGCAGCGTGTCAGGGTCGGGCACTGAAGCTTTCTTT,CASSVSGSGTEAFF
TRBV20-1,TRBJ2-2,many,TRBD2,TGCAGTGCTAGAATCCGACTAGCGGGTTACGGGAACACCGGGGAGCTGTTTTTT,CSARIRLAGYGNTGELFF
TRBV7-2,TRBJ2-1,many,TRBD2,TGTGCCAGCAGCTTCCGACTAGCGGGGGGTTACAATGAGCAGTTCTTC,CASSFRLAGGYNEQFF
TRBV15,TRBJ2-7,many,NA,TGTGCCACCAGCAGAGGGGCAGGGAGCTCCTACGAGCAGTACTTC,CATSRGAGSSYEQYF
TRBV20-1,TRBJ2-7,many,NA,TGCAGTGCTAGGGGTTGGGGCGGGGGCGGATACGAGCAGTACTTC,CSARGWGGGGYEQYF
TRBV4-2,TRBJ2-3,many,TRBD2,TGTGCCAGCAGCCAAGAGTTAGCGGGGACCACAGATACGCAGTATTTT,CASSQELAGTTDTQYF
TRBV20-1,TRBJ1-1,many,TRBD1,TGCAGTGCCCGGGACAGGGGCTCTGAAGCTTTCTTT,CSARDRGSEAFF
TRBV11-2,TRBJ2-2,many,NA,TGTGCCAGCAGCTTAGAGTTTCCCACCGGGGAGCTGTTTTTT,CASSLEFPTGELFF